Given below is one TCR beta chain in context. The germline V gene has CDR1 MRHNA and CDR2 SNTAGT. The CDR3 spans 15 residues. Trimming removed 0 bases from V and 6 bases from J; junction bases left unmatched: 0. The source of the sample is a study of cytomegalovirus exposure and HLA in healthy donors. Study-level background: As an earlier analysis found, 150 million to 200 million T cells yielded some 120 million unique TCR beta sequences. Of the donors genotyped, several hundred in all, 81% fell in the Caucasian-associated ancestry cluster.

The PCR contained 60 Vbeta and 13 Jbeta primers. Produced via immunoSEQ multiplex PCR; TCRdb's table is partial and in-frame only. The table lists some 70,000 clones, over 60% of them singletons, with around 2.7% in the top ten. This rearrangement joins TRBV6-4 to TRBJ2-1, with TRBD2 matching 12 bases. The sequencing sample was made of PBMCs. This sequence was found in a woman between 45 and 65 years old in good health and CMV-seronegative. The CDR3 reads CASSDSTSGSNEQFF. Written as DNA, the CDR3 is TGTGCCAGCAGTGACTCGACTAGCGGGAGCAATGAGCAGTTCTTC.